This TCR beta chain was retrieved from a study of shared clonotypes between healthy human individuals. V lost 4 bases and J 0 bases, leaving 17 bases between the germline ends. Germline V gene sequence: CDR1 SEHNR, CDR2 FQNEAQ (reference sequence). This CDR3 has 17 amino acids. Healthy HIV-negative adults with no recent acute infections or vaccinations were recruited as donors. Splitting the CD4+ cells yielded a CD45RA+ naive subset and a CD45RA-negative memory subset. This clone has a single count. Genomic DNA (from each subset) was split evenly across several immunoSEQ plates. Here immunoSEQ multiplex PCR was the method, and the copy in TCRdb shows in-frame clones only, minus some. This sample has more than 2 million clones, with 95% found just once.

J is TRBJ2-3 and V is TRBV7-9, with D unresolved. This clonotype originated in a man aged 18 to 29 in good health. Source material: naive CD4+ T cells sorted from blood. The subset: CD45RA+ positively selected. CDR3 in amino acids: CASSSNLAFSSTDTQYF. As DNA, the CDR3 is TGTGCCAGCAGCTCGAATCTGGCATTTAGTAGCACAGATACGCAGTATTTT.